The clone carrying this T cell receptor (beta chain) was picked up one time. Germline CDR1 LNHDA, CDR2 SQIVND (reference sequence). Deletions cut 4 bases from V and 3 bases from J, with 13 bases between. The CDR3 loop spans 15 amino acids. This entry belongs to a study of blood T cell repertoires in COVID-19. Study context: PBMCs, B-cell-depleted T cells, or T cells were the source of the cDNA or gDNA that made up the material.

The assay was immunoSEQ multiplex PCR, and TCRdb's table has in-frame clones only and misses some. The table shows more than 55,000 clones, with about four fifths occurring only once. The source material was peripheral blood. The clonotype was recovered from a woman of 80 years or more with acute or convalescent COVID-19. The rearrangement links TRBV19 to TRBJ1-5, with D unclear. The CDR3 is CASSTQFQSNQPQHF. The CDR3 DNA reads TGTGCCAGTAGTACCCAATTCCAGTCCAATCAGCCCCAGCATTTT. The variable domain in full, completed from reference TRBV19 and TRBJ1-5, reads DGGITQSPKYLFRKEGQNVTLSCEQNLNHDAMYWYRQDPGQGLRLIYYSQIVNDFQKGDIAEGYSVSREKKESFPLTVTSAQKNPTAFYLCASSTQFQSNQPQHFGDGTRLSIL.